This T cell receptor (beta chain) is drawn from a study of vaccination and CD4 T cells after COVID-19. Overall study: Two Hispanic individuals were among six male and four female convalescent patients.

A remark on this clonotype: Its target is not known.

Oncomine TCR Beta short-read sequencing was applied to DNA from cultured CD4+ T cells. Using its own MiXCR run on the PCR reads, TCRdb lists one record per CDR3 protein. The sample gives around 16,000 distinct CDR3 sequences, 55% to 85% of which show up once; roughly 11% is in the top ten. Treatment: approximately 9-day PBMC culture with coronavirus spike peptide pools or control peptides (ViraFEST assay). The CDR3 loop spans 16 amino acids. Germline V CDR1 and CDR2: MDHEN, SYDVKM. The V gene end was trimmed by 1 base and the J gene end by 8 bases; junction bases not matched to a gene: 6. The V call is TRBV28, the J call TRBJ1-6; TRBD1 matches at 9 bases. Sequenced sample: CD4+ T cells from blood, cultured in vitro. The clonotype originates from a human donor who had recovered from COVID-19. The CDR3 DNA reads as TGTGCCAGCAGTTTATTTTCCTGGACAGGGGATTCACCCCTCCACTTT. As protein: CASSLFSWTGDSPLHF.